Only a few counts were recorded for the clone carrying this T cell receptor (beta chain). The antigen is not known. CDR1 is SQVTM and CDR2 is ANQGSEA in the germline V gene. This CDR3 comprises 13 residues. V lost 3 bases and J lost 5, with 13 bases in between. These data come from a study of spatial heterogeneity in lung cancer. On the study more broadly: Fewer alpha-chain than beta-chain sequences were consistently detected.

Time point given: sample taken at primary tumor resection. No cell sorting; template was whole RNA from tumor, lung tissue or PBMC. Every cDNA TCR molecule received its own unique molecular identifier. TCRdb analysed the 5' RACE reads with MiXCR anew, one entry per CDR3 protein. The table records 36,000 or so distinct CDR3 sequences, 5.2% of them present only once. Findings and limits, study-wide: In blood, ubiquitous expanded tumor TCRs appeared more at resection than follow-up.

This TCR was recovered from a female donor with early-stage non-small cell lung cancer. The rearrangement links TRBV29-1 to TRBJ2-5, with D maybe TRBD1 (7 bases). The sequenced sample was PBMCs, obtained at surgery. CDR3 loop: CSVEEGARETQYF. In nucleotides, the CDR3 is TGCAGCGTTGAGGAGGGGGCTCGGGAGACCCAGTACTTC.